The source of this T cell receptor (beta chain) is a study of beta chain features in type 1 diabetes. Whole-study results and caveats: A moderate, significant TCRB CDR3 shortening appeared in type 1 diabetes across four CD4+ subsets. Type 1 diabetes patients had VDJ junctions that carried fewer insertions and more deletions.

Comment on this clone: The antigen remains unidentified.

Expressed TCRB transcripts were sequenced because the isolated RNA had all been reverse transcribed beforehand. Profiled with immunoSEQ multiplex PCR; TCRdb holds only in-frame clones, not every one. The table records 90,000 to 110,000 clones, roughly 40% of them present only once. Markers CD45RO/CCR7/CD25/CD127/CD95/CD27 served to sort CD4+ naive, central memory, regulatory and stem cell-like memory cells. The CDR3 is 14 amino acids. The V gene's germline CDR1 is SGHTS and CDR2 YDEGEE. The J gene is TRBJ2-5, the V gene TRBV5-8, with 7 bases aligning to TRBD2. With the DNA end fitting TRBJ2-7 better, the J assignment may be wrong. Material for sequencing was stem cell memory CD4+ T cells from blood. This TCR came from a woman between 18 and 29 years old in good health. CDR3 DNA: TGTGCCAGCAGCATTGGGGGGGGACCCTACGAGCAGTACTTC. Translation: CASSIGGGPYEQYF.